This TCR beta chain was found in a study of post-analysis software for immune sequencing data. Study results and caveats: Included in a set of a few TRBV segments more frequent in patients than controls were TRBV5-6, TRBV5-1 and TRBV20-1.

With regard to this clonotype: Its antigen is unidentified.

Included in the TCR beta cDNA libraries were unique molecular identifiers. MiXCR was run by TCRdb on the PCR reads, yielding one entry per CDR3 protein. Of 750,000 to 950,000 distinct CDR3 sequences in the sample, about 43% were seen once. The CDR3 loop spans 13 amino acids. V gave up 1 base and J gave up 3 bases, with 6 bases separating them. The germline CDR1 and CDR2 sequences are LGHNA and YNFKEQ. This sequence was found in a girl aged 10-17 years with multiple sclerosis. The chain recombines TRBV4-2 with TRBJ2-5; no clear D gene. Sequences were obtained from blood. The CDR3 here is CASSQVGKETQYF. For the CDR3, the DNA is TGTGCCAGCAGCCAAGTAGGTAAAGAGACCCAGTACTTC.